This T cell receptor (beta chain) was sequenced during a study of cytomegalovirus exposure and HLA in healthy donors. Study-level findings and limits: When analyzed later, the rates of TCR association showed variation by HLA locus, with DRB1 the most and HLA-C the fewest. In vitro assays verified that a few CMV-associated chains recognized CMV antigens specifically. The study designated some 180 TCR beta chains cytomegalovirus-associated.

A single count supports this clone. The antigen is unknown. With 9 bases removed from V and 6 bases from J, the gap between germline ends came to 8 bases. Germline values: CDR1 MNHEY, CDR2 SVGAGI. The CDR3 is 10 residues long. The PCR ran on 60 Vbeta and 13 Jbeta primers. Produced via immunoSEQ multiplex PCR; TCRdb's table is partial and in-frame only. Altogether some 74,000 clones are present, around 82% being singletons, with the ten largest covering 0.85% to 1.3%. This TCR was sampled from a male donor in good health and CMV-seronegative. The chain combines TRBV6-5 with TRBJ1-2; tentative D call: TRBD1 (5 bases). Specimen: PBMCs. CDR3 sequence: CASGGNGYTF. CDR3 in DNA: TGTGCCAGTGGGGGGAATGGCTACACCTTC.